Listed here are 19 T cell receptor beta chains from one sample, sequenced in a study of blood T cell repertoires in COVID-19 (dated by TCRdb to between 2020 and 2021). Libraries were constructed by the immunoSEQ multiplex PCR assay. Sourced from immuneACCESS, this table was stored by TCRdb with only in-frame sequences that have V and J called. A share of the clones is absent; for the studies checked, an unresolved V gene accounts for under half, and the remainder has no known explanation. In all, the sample holds some 200,000 clones, and roughly 76% of those were seen once. Approximately 10% of the sample comes from the top ten. The specimen was peripheral blood. The receptors derive from a woman aged 40 to 50 with COVID-19, enrolled during active disease.

This clone was recorded a few times. The chain has TRBV29-1 and TRBJ2-7; TRBD2 agrees at 8 bases. CDR3 length: 15 residues. Germline values: CDR1 SQVTM, CDR2 ANQGSEA. V trimming: 5 bases; J trimming: 3 bases; junction bases outside the gene matches: 12. The CDR3 loop reads CSVRTGTRGIYEQYF. The DNA for the CDR3 is TGCAGCGTTCGAACCGGGACTAGGGGGATCTACGAGCAGTACTTC.

This chain uses TRBV18 with TRBJ1-1; 7 bases match TRBD1. V lost 3 bases and J lost 0; bases outside the gene matches: 1. The CDR3 has 14 amino acids. In germline, CDR1 is KGHSH, CDR2 LQKENI. DNA for the CDR3: TGTGCCAGCTCACCTGGGACAGTGAACACTGAAGCTTTCTTT. Translating gives CASSPGTVNTEAFF.

The chain recombines TRBV7-9 with TRBJ2-1, with 9 bases fitting TRBD1. After removal of 7 bases from V and 8 bases from J, the junction contained 9 bases not matched to a gene. There are 14 residues in the CDR3. Germline CDR1 and CDR2: SEHNR and FQNEAQ (reference sequence). CDR3 sequence: CASTGTGFLDEQFF. CDR3 DNA sequence: TGTGCCAGCACCGGGACAGGGTTTCTAGATGAGCAGTTCTTC.

The rearrangement uses TRBV2 and TRBJ2-6; no definite D call. Trimming cost V 8 bases and J 1 base, with 9 bases left between them. This CDR3 spans 14 amino acids. Germline assignment: CDR1 SNHLY and CDR2 FYNNEI. CDR3 sequence: CASLLDSGANVLTF. The CDR3, as DNA: TGTGCCAGCCTTCTAGATTCTGGGGCCAACGTCCTGACTTTC. Based on the CDR3 plus reference TRBV2 and TRBJ2-6, the full variable domain is EPEVTQTPSHQVTQMGQEVILRCVPISNHLYFYWYRQILGQKVEFLVSFYNNEISEKSEIFDDQFSVERPDGSNFTLKIRSTKLEDSAMYFCASLLDSGANVLTFGAGSRLTVL.

The table lists this clone with a count of one. The chain uses TRBV27 and TRBJ2-1; the D gene is possibly TRBD2 (6 bases). The CDR3 length is 15 residues. Trimming removed 5 bases from V and 0 bases from J, with 11 bases in between. CDR1 is MNHEY and CDR2 is SMNVEV in the germline V gene (reference sequence). DNA for the CDR3: TGTGCCAGCAGTGCGACTAGGCGCTCCTACAATGAGCAGTTCTTC. As protein: CASSATRRSYNEQFF.

The V call is TRBV30, the J call TRBJ2-3, with 8 bases that match TRBD2. The CDR3 runs to 15 residues. V shed 2 bases, J shed 0 bases, and the junction held 4 bases outside the gene matches. Germline CDR1 reads GTSNPN; CDR2 reads SVGIG (reference sequence). This CDR3 is CAWSRTSSSTDTQYF. DNA for the CDR3: TGTGCCTGGAGTCGGACTAGCTCTAGCACAGATACGCAGTATTTT.

This clone was picked up one time. The chain is built from TRBV5-1 and TRBJ2-1, with D unresolved. The germline V gene encodes CDR1 SGHRS and CDR2 YFSETQ. The CDR3 covers 16 residues. The V end was cut by 1 base, the J end by 0 bases, with 11 bases between. The CDR3 here is CASSLSPASSYNEQFF. The CDR3 nucleotides read TGCGCCAGCAGCTTGTCGCCCGCTAGCTCCTACAATGAGCAGTTCTTC. The full variable domain, completed using reference TRBV5-1 and TRBJ2-1, is KAGVTQTPRYLIKTRGQQVTLSCSPISGHRSVSWYQQTPGQGLQFLFEYFSETQRNKGNFPGRFSGRQFSNSRSEMNVSTLELGDSALYLCASSLSPASSYNEQFFGPGTRLTVL.

This chain links TRBV6-6 with TRBJ2-1; tentatively, D is TRBD2 (5 bases). The CDR3 sequence is 13 residues long. Germline V lookup: CDR1 MNHNY, CDR2 SVGAGI (reference sequence). V shed 7 bases and J shed 7 bases, with 14 bases lying between them. The CDR3 DNA is TGTGCCAGCACCAATACGGGGAGAAATGAGCAGTTCTTC. Its protein is CASTNTGRNEQFF.

This chain joins TRBV19 and TRBJ2-5; D possibly corresponds to TRBD2 (5 bases). Germline loops: CDR1 LNHDA, CDR2 SQIVND (reference sequence). V lost 6 bases and J lost 5, with 13 bases in between. CDR3 length: 13 amino acids. This CDR3 is CASRRTPTETQYF. In nucleotides, the CDR3 is TGTGCCAGTAGGAGGACTCCCACTGAGACCCAGTACTTC.

CDR3 region: CASSLRQGKDQPQHF. As DNA, the CDR3 is TGTGCCAGCAGCCTTCGACAGGGGAAGGATCAGCCCCAGCATTTT. The chain couples TRBV3-1 (or the pseudogene TRBV3-2) to TRBJ1-5, with 8 nucleotides matching TRBD1. With V trimmed by 4 bases and J by 5 bases, 7 bases remained unmatched. Germline CDR1 reads LGHDT; CDR2 reads YNNKEL (reference sequence). CDR3 length equals 15 residues.

The chain couples TRBV11-2 to TRBJ1-3; no reliable D call. V lost 3 bases and J lost 0, with 9 bases in between. Germline V lookup: CDR1 SGHAT, CDR2 FQNNGV. This CDR3 contains 15 residues. The CDR3, as DNA: TGTGCCAGCAGCTTGGCCGGAGACTCTGGAAACACCATATATTTT. Encoded protein: CASSLAGDSGNTIYF.

The chain employs TRBV7-5 and TRBJ2-5; no check of the table's D call, TRBD1, against the DNA was made. TRBV7-5 is a documented pseudogene. The CDR3 spans 15 residues. The DNA of the CDR3 is TGTGCCAGAAGCCCTAAGAAAGACGGGCCAGGGGCCCAGTACTTC. Its protein is CARSPKKDGPGAQYF.

The chain couples TRBV10-1 to TRBJ2-3, with 11 positions matching TRBD1. CDR1 WNHNN and CDR2 SYGVQD come from the germline V gene (reference sequence). The CDR3 contains 15 residues. V lost 6 bases to trimming and J lost 4 bases; unmatched junction nucleotides: 6. This CDR3 reads CASSPGQGESDTQYF. CDR3 bases: TGCGCCAGCAGCCCGGGACAGGGGGAGTCAGATACGCAGTATTTT.

The genes are TRBV7-9 and TRBJ2-1, with a tentative D call TRBD2 (6 bases). The V end lost 5 bases, the J end lost 5 bases, and 16 bases lay between the germline ends. Germline assignment: CDR1 SEHNR and CDR2 FQNEAQ (reference sequence). CDR3 size: 15 residues. CDR3 sequence: CASSQAGPRNNEQFF. The CDR3 bases are TGTGCCAGCAGCCAAGCGGGCCCTAGAAACAATGAGCAGTTCTTC.

This clone was observed a single time. The chain employs TRBV7-6 and TRBJ2-3; weak D call: TRBD1 (6 bases). Germline V gives CDR1 SGHVS, CDR2 FNYEAQ. The CDR3 is 15 residues long. V lost 5 bases and J lost 0, with 12 bases in between. CDR3 sequence (DNA): TGTGCCAGCAGCGTAACAGGGCGTAGCACAGATACGCAGTATTTT. It is translated as CASSVTGRSTDTQYF.

The chain employs TRBV20-1 and TRBJ2-7; D is unclear. This CDR3 has 11 amino acids. V dropped 3 bases and J dropped 2 bases, with 5 bases sitting between them. Germline CDR1 reads DFQATT; CDR2 reads SNEGSKA (reference sequence). CDR3 nucleotide sequence: TGCAGTGCTAGTACAGCCTACGAGCAGTACTTC. It codes for CSASTAYEQYF.

The chain uses TRBV6-5 and TRBJ1-5, with 9 bases fitting TRBD1. V dropped 8 bases and J dropped 5; count of bases not matched to a gene: 7. This CDR3 is 14 amino acids long. Germline CDR1 reads MNHEY; CDR2 reads SVGAGI. For the CDR3, the DNA is TGTGCCAGCGGTATCAGGACAGGGGATCAGCCCCAGCATTTT. Its translation: CASGIRTGDQPQHF.

The rearrangement joins TRBV4-2 to TRBJ2-3; 7 bases are shared with TRBD2. CDR1 LGHNA and CDR2 YNFKEQ come from the germline V gene. Trimming took 0 bases from V and 4 from J; bases not matched to a gene: 13. The CDR3 is 18 amino acids. The CDR3 reads CASSQDLGAGGSSDTQYF. For the CDR3, the DNA is TGTGCCAGCAGCCAAGATCTAGGAGCGGGCGGGAGCTCAGATACGCAGTATTTT.

This clone was found once. The chain is built from TRBV28 and TRBJ2-7; D may be TRBD2 (5 bases). This CDR3 is 15 amino acids long. Germline assignment: CDR1 MDHEN and CDR2 SYDVKM. V lost 6 bases to trimming and J lost 4 bases, with 19 bases between them. CDR3 coding DNA: TGTGCCAGCAGCTCTTTTACGGGTCCGGGGTACGAGCAGTACTTC. Its protein product is CASSSFTGPGYEQYF. Filled out from reference TRBV28 and TRBJ2-7, the complete variable domain reads DVKVTQSSRYLVKRTGEKVFLECVQDMDHENMFWYRQDPGLGLRLIYFSYDVKMKEKGDIPEGYSVSREKKERFSLILESASTNQTSMYLCASSSFTGPGYEQYFGPGTRLTVT.